This TCR beta chain originates from a study of shared clonotypes between healthy human individuals. Study as a whole: Each donor's CD4 naive and CD4 memory cells filled three plates apiece, CD8 naive two, and CD8 memory one.

Concerning this clone itself: Its specificity is not known. This specimen includes other DNA sequences encoding the same CDR3.

The CDR3 contains 13 residues. Germline V gene lookup returns CDR1 MDHEN and CDR2 SYDVKM. Between the trimmed V and J ends, which lost 3 bases and 3 bases, there was a span of 8 bases. Sequencing used immunoSEQ multiplex PCR; TCRdb keeps in-frame clones, though not all of them. This sample carries some 2,500,000 clones, around 93% of them seen once, and the ten largest clones take 0.3% to 0.4%. Overall study results and limits: At large depth, rarefaction still showed sorted-subset sequencing to be incomplete. A limitation of the genetic and exposure-history diversity represented arose from few donors. Several donors showed sharing of about 4.7% of naive CD4 clonotypes.

This TCR was recovered from a man aged 18 to 29 in good health. Some clones in this sample may be carry-over from other donors' samples. The sample consisted of naive CD4+ T cells from PBMCs. As for subset: CD45RA+ positively selected. The V gene is TRBV28, the J gene TRBJ1-2; D might be TRBD1 (6 bases). The CDR3 bases are TGTGCCAGCAGTTTGGGGGCTGACTATGGCTACACCTTC. Amino acid sequence: CASSLGADYGYTF.